This T cell receptor (beta chain) was identified during a study of blood T cell repertoires in COVID-19 (dated by TCRdb to the early 2020s). Some background on the complete study: Samples covering the acute and convalescent phases of COVID-19 were provided by collaborators in the United States, Italy and Spain. Where available, HLA class I and class II types were obtained from metadata supplied by the sample provider rather than from assay-based typing. The prospective study material was composed of cDNA or gDNA derived from T cells, B-cell-depleted T cells, or PBMCs. The repertoires were made available in a free public database intended to serve as a resource for research on the immune response to SARS-CoV-2. The dataset comprised deeply sampled blood TCRbeta repertoires from subjects exposed to, actively infected with, or recovered from COVID-19. Sample metadata almost always included a de-identified subject ID, COVID-19 status, age in years and sex. Samples came from the ongoing ImmuneRACE study (first 160 participants) plus 1,254 subjects from 6 global collaborators. Findings and caveats that apply to the study as a whole: The quantity of clinical and demographic metadata differed by source and by participant and was supplied without curation.

From a lookup of the germline V gene (reference sequence), CDR1 and CDR2 are SGHKS and YYEKEE. The V end loses 3 bases and the J end loses 3 bases, and a stretch of 9 bases separates them. The CDR3 goes from the cysteine to the phenylalanine over 13 residues. Only the CDR3 region is kept as DNA, spanning 39 bases read in frame from base 1. Collaborating institutions collected whole blood in K2EDTA tubes following their own protocols. For TCRbeta analysis, collaborators shipped samples in one of three forms: frozen whole blood, isolated PBMCs, or DNA extracted from either of those sample types. TCRbeta CDR3 regions were amplified from genomic DNA using the immunoSEQ Assay, a bias-controlled multiplex PCR. In the original analysis: Within the assay, amplification of reference gene primers was used to estimate how many nucleated cells each sample contained. Sequence reads were collapsed and filtered to measure the absolute abundance of every unique TCRbeta CDR3 rearrangement. For each sample, productive Simpson clonality was calculated as the square root of Simpson's diversity index across productive rearrangements. The source is immuneACCESS, and TCRdb retained only in-frame sequences with V and J called. Part of the clones is not carried over; for the studies checked, unresolved V genes explain less than half of this, and the remainder is unexplained. V and J calls and clone size follow that table, whereas D and trimming were derived from the DNA. Across this sample there are 45,000 to 65,000 clones, with about 89% seen only once. The biggest ten clones account for about 29% of the sample.

About this clone itself: Its binding antigen is unknown. The input lacks base qualities; no much larger clone sits a single base away.

The clonotype comes from a human donor in a cohort sampled during active COVID-19. The sample taken for sequencing was peripheral blood. The V gene is TRBV5-5 and the J gene is TRBJ1-1, and possibly TRBD1, on 5 matching bases. The CDR3 has the sequence CASSSKGDTEAFF. Here is the DNA: TGTGCCAGCAGCTCCAAAGGGGACACTGAAGCTTTCTTT.